This T cell receptor beta chain emerged from a study of robustness of blood B and T cell sequencing (dated by TCRdb to the late 2010s). Broadly, across the study: The goal of the study was to find out how much peripheral blood is required to reliably describe the TCRbeta and IgG repertoires of an individual. Each of the ten or so independently drawn blood samples had its TCRbeta and IgG repertoires measured. As technical replicates, two replicate TCRbeta cDNA libraries were made from one shared RNA pool taken from a single 10 ml draw.

Receptor amplification or capture employed PCR. The sequencer was an Illumina MiSeq. cDNA was synthesized with SMARTScribe reverse transcriptase and a 5' template-switch oligo that added a universal priming site. The template-switch oligo carried a 12-nucleotide random unique molecular identifier (UMI) that tagged each cDNA molecule. During reverse transcription, TCRbeta transcripts were targeted by chain-specific reverse primers. Uracil DNA glycosylase treatment was used to remove residual template-switch adapters, and a Qiagen MinElute kit was used to purify the cDNA. The first PCR used KAPA HiFi HotStart ReadyMix for about 20 cycles, split across four 50 ul reactions with step-out primers. Before any further amplification, the products of the first-round PCR were gel-purified. Illumina Nextera adapters were added in a second roughly 8-cycle PCR, after which libraries were purified and pooled. A 50-nucleotide 5' read captured the UMI barcode for each TCRbeta molecule. The authors' pipeline ran thus. Using the MIGEC toolkit, reads were grouped by UMI into consensus reads. PEAR was used to merge forward and reverse consensus reads, producing the final reads. A custom decontamination script removed identical UMI-sequence pairs shared across libraries, treating them as cross-sample contamination. MIGMAP, a wrapper around IgBLAST, was used to carry out V(D)J assignment and CDR3 extraction. A TCR clonotype was defined by an identical V gene, J gene and CDR3 amino acid sequence; no sequencing was done for CDR1 and CDR2. TCRdb took the public reads, trimmed them with fastp at Q25, ran MiXCR for clone calling and kept in-frame beta chains. Identical CDR3 protein sequences are pooled into one entry, listed with their most common genes and DNA. The V and J calls were not made by the authors but by TCRdb's processing. Recorded for this sample are hundreds of distinct CDR3 sequences; approximately 75% of them occurred a single time. About 40% of the sample lies in the top ten.

Comments on this clonotype: Its target antigen remains unknown. No base qualities exist here, and no much larger clone lies one base off it.

Here is what the overall study found, with its caveats: One pair of TCRbeta libraries showed evidence of cross-contamination, likely from batch processing; the shared UMI-sequence pairs were removed. Of the top 10,000 TCRbeta clonotypes in one technical replicate library, about 95% were also found in the other technical replicate library. Coverage of the top 10,000 TCRbeta clonotypes approached saturation when 3 or 4 tubes (roughly 27-40 ml blood) were combined. TCRbeta rarefaction curves did not fully plateau, suggesting under-sequencing or many low-abundance clonotypes. Because EDTA tubes had to be fractionated immediately, the use of EDTA tubes in multi-site collections was limited. Pooling tubes did not make the overlap of rare TCRbeta clonotypes any better, which implies that much larger blood volumes would be needed to capture those rare clonotypes. The 1,000 most abundant TCRbeta clonotypes from the pooled draws were found in every single 10 ml sample.

TCRbeta repertoires were quantified from mRNA rather than genomic DNA, which captures expressed receptors. Buffy coat leukocytes were collected into Trizol, and RNA was extracted with the Direct-zol RNA MiniPrep Plus kit without cell sorting. EDTA blood tubes were spun right away at 4 degrees C to separate plasma, buffy coat and red blood cells. Specimen: peripheral blood. This TCR came from a human donor in good health.

CDR3 loop: CASSRQAARTHNEQFF. The nucleotides are TGTGCCAGCAGCCGACAGGCCGCGCGGACCCACAATGAGCAGTTCTTC. The V and J genes are TRBV4-2 and TRBJ2-1; perhaps TRBD1 is the D gene, with 6 bases matching. CDR1 is given as LGHNA and CDR2 as YNFKEQ, both from the germline V gene. From its cysteine to its phenylalanine, the CDR3 spans 16 amino acids. Solely the CDR3 DNA is kept, with 48 bases framed from the first base. Trimming costs V 4 bases and J 5 bases, and their ends lie 18 bases apart.